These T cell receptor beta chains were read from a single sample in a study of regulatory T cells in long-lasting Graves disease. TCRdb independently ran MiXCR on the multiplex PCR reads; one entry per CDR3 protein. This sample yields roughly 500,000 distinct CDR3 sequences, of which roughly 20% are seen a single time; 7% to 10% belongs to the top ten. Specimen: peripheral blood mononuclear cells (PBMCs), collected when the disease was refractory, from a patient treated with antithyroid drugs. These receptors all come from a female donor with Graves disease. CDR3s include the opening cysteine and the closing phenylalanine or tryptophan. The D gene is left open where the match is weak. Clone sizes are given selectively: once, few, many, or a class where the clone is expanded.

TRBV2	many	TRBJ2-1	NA	CASTGAVIYNEQFF	TGTGCCAGCACGGGGGCGGTAATCTACAATGAGCAGTTCTTC
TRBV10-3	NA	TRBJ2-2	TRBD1	CAISQPRTGVPFTGELFF	TGTGCCATCTCCCAGCCCAGGACAGGCGTTCCGTTTACCGGGGAGCTGTTTTTT
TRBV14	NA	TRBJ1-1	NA	CASSHGESTEAFF	TGTGCCAGCAGCCACGGGGAGAGCACTGAAGCTTTCTTT
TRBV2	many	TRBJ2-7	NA	CASRRTSVGRIYEQYF	TGTGCCAGCAGACGGACTTCAGTCGGACGGATATACGAGCAGTACTTC
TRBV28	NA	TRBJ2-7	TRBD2	CASSSTGLAGYEQYF	TGTGCCAGCAGTTCCACGGGACTAGCGGGGTACGAGCAGTACTTC
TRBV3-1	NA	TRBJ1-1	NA	CASSPLTERTRGAFF	TGTGCCAGCAGCCCACTGACAGAGAGGACAAGAGGGGCTTTCTTT
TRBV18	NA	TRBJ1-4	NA	CASSRSAGGTNEKLFF	TGTGCCAGCTCACGGTCGGCGGGTGGAACTAATGAAAAACTGTTTTTT
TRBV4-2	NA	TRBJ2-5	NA	CASSQEALAPEAQYF	TGTGCCAGCAGCCAAGAGGCGCTAGCGCCAGAGGCCCAGTACTTC
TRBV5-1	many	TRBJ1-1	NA	CASSLTGAPEAFF	TGCGCCAGCAGCTTAACCGGGGCCCCTGAAGCTTTCTTT
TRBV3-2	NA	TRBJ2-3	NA	CASSHEEITDTQYF	TGTGCCAGCAGCCATGAGGAGATCACAGATACGCAGTATTTT
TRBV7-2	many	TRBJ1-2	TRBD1	CASSEVQGRSSYGYTF	TGTGCCAGCTCCGAGGTACAGGGGCGTTCCAGCTATGGCTACACCTTC
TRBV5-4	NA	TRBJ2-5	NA	CASSLEVPRGPLETQYF	TGTGCCAGCAGCTTGGAGGTTCCCCGGGGGCCCCTAGAGACCCAGTACTTC
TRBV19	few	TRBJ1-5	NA	CASSIWDTVQPQHF	TGTGCCAGTAGTATTTGGGACACGGTTCAGCCCCAGCATTTT
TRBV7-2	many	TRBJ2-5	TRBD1	CASSFGGQGTETQYF	TGTGCCAGCAGCTTTGGGGGACAGGGGACAGAGACCCAGTACTTC
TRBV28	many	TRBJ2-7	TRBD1	CASSLPGGLDEQYF	TGTGCCAGCAGTTTACCAGGGGGCTTAGACGAGCAGTACTTC
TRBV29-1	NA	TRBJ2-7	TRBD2	CSAVLAGVGEQYF	TGCAGCGCCGTGCTAGCGGGAGTCGGCGAGCAGTACTTC
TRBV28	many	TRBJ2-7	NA	CASSLAGPYAYEQYF	TGTGCCAGCAGTTTGGCAGGGCCTTATGCCTACGAGCAGTACTTC
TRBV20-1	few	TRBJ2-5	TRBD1	CSARPGTGGETQYF	TGCAGTGCTCGCCCTGGGACAGGGGGAGAGACCCAGTACTTC
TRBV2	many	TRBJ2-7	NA	CASSDPGVGTYEQYF	TGTGCCAGCAGTGACCCAGGGGTGGGCACCTACGAGCAGTACTTC
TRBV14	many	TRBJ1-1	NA	CASSQDLGQLNTEAFF	TGTGCCAGCAGCCAAGATCTGGGACAACTGAACACTGAAGCTTTCTTT
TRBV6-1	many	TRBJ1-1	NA	CASSPGIGNTEAFF	TGTGCCAGCAGCCCGGGGATTGGGAACACTGAAGCTTTCTTT
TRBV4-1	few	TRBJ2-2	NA	CASSQDPWGGELFF	TGCGCCAGCAGCCAAGACCCGTGGGGCGGGGAGCTGTTTTTT
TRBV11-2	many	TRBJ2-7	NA	CASSHFTYEQYF	TGTGCCAGCAGCCACTTTACCTACGAGCAGTACTTC
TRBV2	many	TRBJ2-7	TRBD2	CASSDHPSGSLHEQYF	TGTGCCAGCAGTGACCATCCTAGCGGGAGTCTCCACGAGCAGTACTTC
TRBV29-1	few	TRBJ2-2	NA	CSGGRERDGELFF	TGCAGCGGGGGGCGGGAGCGTGACGGGGAGCTGTTTTTT
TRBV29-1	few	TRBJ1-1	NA	CSVPLGAKNTEAFF	TGCAGCGTCCCGCTAGGGGCTAAGAACACTGAAGCTTTCTTT
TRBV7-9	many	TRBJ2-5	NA	CASSLERGWQETQYF	TGTGCCAGCAGCTTAGAGAGGGGGTGGCAAGAGACCCAGTACTTC
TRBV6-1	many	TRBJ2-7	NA	CASPGAGTKGPSTDYEQYF	TGTGCCAGCCCCGGGGCGGGGACAAAGGGGCCCTCTACGGACTACGAGCAGTACTTC
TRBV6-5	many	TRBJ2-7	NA	CASSYSGETYEQYF	TGTGCCAGCAGTTACTCGGGGGAAACCTACGAGCAGTACTTC
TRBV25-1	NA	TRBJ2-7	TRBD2	CATQGEGPQYF	TGTGCCACCCAAGGGGAGGGACCCCAGTACTTC
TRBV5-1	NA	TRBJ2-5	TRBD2	CASSFGARLAGGETQYF	TGCGCCAGCAGCTTTGGGGCCCGACTAGCGGGAGGAGAGACCCAGTACTTC
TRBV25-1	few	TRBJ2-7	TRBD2	CASSEFSGGAGGYEQYF	TGTGCCAGCAGTGAATTCTCAGGCGGAGCGGGAGGTTACGAGCAGTACTTC
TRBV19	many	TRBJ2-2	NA	CASSLAFQAVRKGELFF	TGTGCCAGTAGTCTGGCGTTCCAGGCAGTGCGAAAGGGGGAGCTGTTTTTT
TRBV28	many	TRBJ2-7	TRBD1	CASRRQGARTYEQYF	TGTGCCAGCAGAAGACAGGGGGCGAGGACCTACGAGCAGTACTTC
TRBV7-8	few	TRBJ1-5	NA	CASRPTGTLLSNQPQHF	TGTGCCAGCAGACCTACCGGGACCCTACTTAGCAATCAGCCCCAGCATTTT
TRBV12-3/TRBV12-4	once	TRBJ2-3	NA	CASNSKVRDTQYF	TGTGCCAGCAACAGCAAGGTTAGAGATACGCAGTATTTT
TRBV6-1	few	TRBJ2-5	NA	CASSDGYRETQYF	TGTGCCAGCAGTGATGGGTATCGAGAGACCCAGTACTTC
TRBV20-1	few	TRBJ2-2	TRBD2	CSASLAGGYTGELFF	TGCAGTGCTAGTTTGGCGGGAGGGTACACCGGGGAGCTGTTTTTT
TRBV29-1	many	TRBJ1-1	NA	CSAGREAFF	TGCAGCGCTGGACGGGAAGCTTTCTTT
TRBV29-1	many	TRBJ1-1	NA	CSGEVWNTEAFF	TGCAGCGGGGAGGTCTGGAACACTGAAGCTTTCTTT
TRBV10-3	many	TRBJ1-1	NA	CAISEPPGAEAFF	TGTGCCATCAGTGAGCCACCAGGGGCTGAAGCTTTCTTT